These 13 T cell receptor beta chains share one sample of origin, sequenced in a study of blood T cells in healthy people across ages. Alongside a J-beta primer mix, a sample-barcoded 5' primer served in a second PCR lasting about 7 to 11 cycles. TCRdb independently ran MiXCR on the 5' RACE reads; one entry per CDR3 protein. The sample has some 1.8 million distinct CDR3 sequences, approximately 40% seen once; the top ten hold 20% to 25%. Input material: blood. The receptors originated from a human donor in good health.

The sample holds a few counts of this clonotype. The chain recombines TRBV5-1 with TRBJ2-6, with 7 bases fitting TRBD1. The germline gives CDR1 SGHRS, CDR2 YFSETQ. V shed 2 bases, J shed 4 bases, and the junction held 6 bases outside the gene matches. The CDR3 has 16 residues. CDR3 DNA: TGCGCCAGCAGCTTAACCACAGGGGCAGGGGCCAACGTCCTGACTTTC. Its translation is CASSLTTGAGANVLTF.

This chain connects TRBV5-1 to TRBJ1-2; D is ambiguous. The germline V gene encodes CDR1 SGHRS and CDR2 YFSETQ. The CDR3 length is 15 residues. Trimming shortened V by 4 bases and J by 7 bases, and 20 bases separated the two germline ends. CDR3: CASSEGRTTPGGYTF. The DNA for the CDR3 is TGCGCCAGCAGCGAAGGCAGGACCACTCCTGGTGGCTACACCTTC.

CDR3 bases: TGTGCCAGCAGTTACTCTCCTAGAATCGCCAAAAACATTCAGTACTTC. Amino acids: CASSYSPRIAKNIQYF. J is TRBJ2-4 and V is TRBV6-2 or TRBV6-3; no reliable D call. Trimming removed 0 bases from V and 1 base from J, with 10 bases in between. The germline V gene has CDR1 MNHEY and CDR2 SVGEGT. The CDR3 sequence is 16 residues long.

This clonotype turned up a few times. V is TRBV7-7 and J is TRBJ2-5; perhaps TRBD2 as D (7 bases). Germline assignment: CDR1 SSHAT and CDR2 FNYEAQ (reference sequence). The CDR3 sequence is 15 residues long. V lost 6 bases to trimming and J lost 5 bases, with 19 bases between them. The chain's CDR3 is CASSASWTRGETQYF. CDR3 coding DNA: TGTGCCAGCAGTGCCTCCTGGACTAGGGGGGAGACCCAGTACTTC.

This clonotype has just one count. V gene TRBV7-3 combines with J gene TRBJ2-5, with D maybe TRBD1 (6 bases). This CDR3 is 14 amino acids long. Trimming took 5 bases from V and 4 from J, leaving 14 bases between them. Germline values: CDR1 SGHTA, CDR2 FQGTGA. The CDR3 is CASSELQGRETQYF. The DNA for the CDR3 is TGTGCCAGCAGCGAATTACAGGGCAGAGAGACCCAGTACTTC.

The V and J genes are TRBV27 and TRBJ2-7; D is perhaps TRBD1 (7 bases). The CDR3 loop spans 16 amino acids. Deletions cut 0 bases from V and 0 bases from J, with 12 bases between. Germline V gene sequence: CDR1 MNHEY, CDR2 SMNVEV (reference sequence). The CDR3 spells CASSLSQQGGSYEQYF. DNA of the CDR3: TGTGCCAGCAGTTTATCCCAGCAGGGGGGCTCCTACGAGCAGTACTTC.

V gene TRBV9 combines with J gene TRBJ2-3, with 10 bases lining up with TRBD1. The ends lost 2 bases at V and 2 bases at J; junction bases unmatched: 11. The length of the CDR3 is 18 residues. CDR1 and CDR2 from the germline V gene are SGDLS and YYNGEE. The chain's CDR3 is CASSVRDRGVGNTDTQYF. Written as DNA, the CDR3 is TGTGCCAGCAGCGTCCGGGACAGGGGCGTTGGTAACACAGATACGCAGTATTTT.

This clonotype was picked up one time. The rearrangement links TRBV3-1 to TRBJ2-1; 10 bases align to TRBD2. The CDR3 length is 15 residues. The germline gives CDR1 LGHDT, CDR2 YNNKEL (reference sequence). Trimming at V came to 4 bases and at J to 7 bases, leaving 7 bases not matched to a gene. The CDR3 reads CASSPGLAASNEQFF. CDR3 nucleotide sequence: TGTGCCAGCAGCCCTGGACTAGCGGCTTCAAATGAGCAGTTCTTC.

V usage is TRBV5-1 and J usage is TRBJ2-1; no firm D call. V was clipped by 3 bases and J by 2 bases, with 6 bases between them. Germline CDR1 is SGHRS and CDR2 is YFSETQ. The CDR3 contains 13 residues. The CDR3 here is CASSSPAYNEQFF. The CDR3 bases are TGCGCCAGCAGCTCCCCGGCCTACAATGAGCAGTTCTTC.

The V and J genes are TRBV4-3 and TRBJ1-2; D is possibly TRBD1 (6 bases). V lost 7 bases to trimming and J lost 0 bases, with 24 bases between them. Germline loops: CDR1 LGHNA, CDR2 YSLEER. This CDR3 region has 18 residues. CDR3 residues: CASTSTRGQAMANYGYTF. CDR3 nucleotide sequence: TGCGCCAGCACCTCGACACGGGGGCAGGCGATGGCTAACTATGGCTACACCTTC.

Turning to this clonotype: The junction differs from germline at one of its ends, possibly a read error. This chain connects TRBV4-1 to TRBJ2-1; 9 nucleotides line up with TRBD2. The CDR3 covers 15 residues. Per the germline V gene, CDR1 is MGHRA and CDR2 is YSYEKL. The CDR3 loop reads CASSQSAGGPHEQFF. The CDR3 region has the DNA TGCGCCAGTAGCCAATCGGCGGGGGGGCCCCATGAGCAGTTCTTC.

The chain recombines TRBV20-1 with TRBJ2-1; 7 bases are a match to TRBD2. From germline, CDR1 is DFQATT and CDR2 SNEGSKA (reference sequence). The V gene end was trimmed by 0 bases and the J gene end by 2 bases; junction bases not matched to a gene: 7. The CDR3 has 16 amino acids. The CDR3 nucleotides are TGCAGTGCTAGAGATCTTGGGGGGGATCCCTACAATGAGCAGTTCTTC. This gives the protein CSARDLGGDPYNEQFF.

This clonotype was seen a handful of times. The V and J genes are TRBV4-1 and TRBJ1-2; D perhaps matches TRBD1 (6 bases). V lost 5 bases, J lost 4 bases, and 23 bases lay in between. Germline values: CDR1 MGHRA, CDR2 YSYEKL. This CDR3 region has 17 residues. As DNA, the CDR3 is TGCGCCAGCAGCGAAACGTGGGGGGCAATACGGAGCTATGGCTACACCTTC. Translating it yields CASSETWGAIRSYGYTF.